This note documents a single TCR beta chain sequence. The data derive from a study of cytomegalovirus exposure and HLA in healthy donors. CDR1 MDHEN and CDR2 SYDVKM come from the germline V gene. This CDR3 region has 15 residues. V shed 5 bases, J shed 1 base, and the junction held 5 bases outside the gene matches. The PCR was carried out with 60 Vbeta primers and 13 Jbeta primers. Repertoires were generated with immunoSEQ multiplex PCR, while TCRdb's copy carries only in-frame clones and drops some. The listing records approximately 93,000 clones. The chain recombines TRBV28 with TRBJ2-7, with 10 bases identical to TRBD1. The origin of this receptor is a woman aged 25 to 45 in good health and CMV-seronegative. Sequencing was performed on PBMCs. DNA of the CDR3: TGTGCCAGCAGTGCCGGGACAGGGGTGTCCTACGAGCAGTACTTC. This translates into CASSAGTGVSYEQYF.